This passage covers 31 T cell receptor beta chains from one sample sequenced in a study of vaccination and CD4 T cells after COVID-19. Sequence data for DNA of cultured CD4+ T cells were generated by the Oncomine TCR Beta short-read assay. One entry per CDR3 protein results from TCRdb running MiXCR on the PCR reads. The table records roughly 16,000 distinct CDR3 sequences, approximately 58% of them present only once. Treatment described: roughly nine-day PBMC culture with coronavirus spike peptide pools or control peptides (ViraFEST assay). No cognate antigen is known for these TCRs. Material: cultured CD4+ T cells from blood, obtained after SARS-CoV-2 vaccination. These receptors all come from a human donor with COVID-19.

The sample holds one count of this clonotype. V and J are TRBV12-3 or TRBV12-4 and TRBJ1-5, with D possibly matching TRBD1 (5 bases). V was shortened by 3 bases and J by 5 bases, with 8 bases between the two germline ends. CDR3 length: 13 amino acids. The DNA of the CDR3 is TGTGCCAGCAGTTTGGGGGTTGATCAGCCCCAGCATTTT. Amino acids: CASSLGVDQPQHF.

V and J are TRBV7-2 and TRBJ2-1; TRBD2 matches 9 bases. Germline values: CDR1 SGHTA, CDR2 FQGNSA. The CDR3 covers 14 residues. Trimming took 5 bases from V and 10 from J; bases not matched to a gene: 9. In nucleotides, the CDR3 is TGTGCCAGCAGCGCTGGGCGGGGGGGAGGCGAGCAGTTCTTC. Translated, it gives CASSAGRGGGEQFF.

This clonotype appeared a few times. The chain combines TRBV2 with TRBJ1-2; D is undetermined. Germline loops: CDR1 SNHLY, CDR2 FYNNEI. The V end lost 4 bases, the J end lost 6 bases, and 12 bases lay between the germline ends. There are 13 residues in the CDR3. The DNA for the CDR3 is TGTGCCAGCAGTGTGGGGAAGCGCCATGGCTACACCTTC. Protein sequence: CASSVGKRHGYTF.

This clonotype appeared once. This sequence joins TRBV6-1 and TRBJ2-1; D call uncertain. With 6 bases removed from V and 16 bases from J, the gap between germline ends came to 16 bases. Per germline, CDR1 MNHNS and CDR2 SASEGT. The CDR3 is 11 amino acids. CDR3 loop: CASRIPGETFF. The CDR3 nucleotides read TGTGCCAGCAGGATCCCGGGCGAGACCTTCTTC.

The chain combines TRBV12-3 or TRBV12-4 with TRBJ2-5; 7 bases are shared with TRBD1. V lost 5 bases and J lost 9; bases outside the gene matches: 12. The CDR3 spans 14 residues. The CDR3 DNA reads TGTGCCAGCAGTGTCGACAGGGCCACCGGGGCCCAGTACTTC. This encodes CASSVDRATGAQYF.

A few counts support this clonotype. The rearrangement uses TRBV6-2 or TRBV6-3 and TRBJ1-5; 11 nucleotides agree with TRBD1. The V gene end was trimmed by 5 bases and the J gene end by 7 bases; junction bases not matched to a gene: 7. CDR3 length: 15 amino acids. Germline assignment: CDR1 MNHEY and CDR2 SVGEGT. Here the CDR3 reads CASSHPGTGGQPQHF. In nucleotides, the CDR3 is TGTGCCAGCAGTCATCCCGGGACAGGGGGACAGCCCCAGCATTTT.

This clonotype has just one count. The chain is built from TRBV10-3 and TRBJ1-1; no clear D. The CDR3 has 13 amino acids. CDR1 is ENHRY, CDR2 SYGVKD, per germline. The ends were cut back, 8 bases at V and 4 bases at J, with 14 bases in the middle. The CDR3 loop reads CAILPGPGTEAFF. The DNA for the CDR3 is TGTGCCATCCTACCGGGCCCAGGCACTGAAGCTTTCTTT.

This chain links TRBV19 with TRBJ1-3, with D hard to call. The CDR3 runs 17 residues. Deletions cut 3 bases from V and 4 bases from J, with 19 bases between. Germline values: CDR1 LNHDA, CDR2 SQIVND (reference sequence). CDR3 region: CASSIGGKSAPGNTIYF. The CDR3 DNA reads TGTGCCAGTAGTATCGGCGGAAAGAGTGCCCCCGGAAACACCATATATTTT.

This chain connects TRBV10-1 to TRBJ2-3, with D maybe TRBD2 (6 bases). Germline V gene data show CDR1 as WNHNN and CDR2 as SYGVQD (reference sequence). V dropped 6 bases and J dropped 6 bases, with 13 bases sitting between them. CDR3 length equals 13 residues. CDR3 sequence (DNA): TGCGCCAGCAGCCTTGGGACTTCCGATACGCAGTATTTT. Its protein product is CASSLGTSDTQYF.

A few counts support this clonotype. The chain combines TRBV12-3 or TRBV12-4 with TRBJ1-2; tentatively, D is TRBD1 (5 bases). V was cut by 8 bases and J by 8 bases, with 15 bases left in between. This CDR3 is built from 12 residues. The CDR3 DNA is TGTGCCAGCGCCCTTGGGGGTTCCGGCTACACCTTC. Protein sequence: CASALGGSGYTF.

This clonotype was observed a few times. The chain combines TRBV2 with TRBJ1-5; a possible D gene is TRBD1 (5 bases). CDR3 length: 13 residues. V was clipped by 2 bases and J by 7 bases, with 9 bases between them. CDR1 is SNHLY, CDR2 FYNNEI, per germline. The CDR3 DNA reads TGTGCCAGCAGTGAAAGAAGGGACCAGCCCCAGCATTTT. Protein: CASSERRDQPQHF.

The J gene is TRBJ1-1, the V gene TRBV6-5, with D perhaps TRBD1 (6 bases). Germline V lookup: CDR1 MNHEY, CDR2 SVGAGI. The length of the CDR3 is 15 residues. V was trimmed by 0 bases and J by 4 bases, leaving 12 bases between them. As DNA, the CDR3 is TGTGCCAGCAGTTACTCTAGGGGGGGGACCACTGAAGCTTTCTTT. This translates into CASSYSRGGTTEAFF.

The chain employs TRBV7-2 and TRBJ2-7; 7 bases agree with TRBD1. The junction had 10 bases not matched to a gene; V was cut back by 5 bases and J by 0 bases. CDR1 and CDR2 from the germline V gene are SGHTA and FQGNSA. This CDR3 has 16 residues. CDR3 residues: CASSTRTGGSSYEQYF. CDR3 DNA sequence: TGTGCCAGCAGCACCCGGACAGGAGGTAGCTCCTACGAGCAGTACTTC. Looking up the rest from reference TRBV7-2 and TRBJ2-7 gives the full variable domain: GAGVSQSPSNKVTEKGKDVELRCDPISGHTALYWYRQSLGQGLEFLIYFQGNSAPDKSGLPSDRFSAERTGGSVSTLTIQRTQQEDSAVYLCASSTRTGGSSYEQYFGPGTRLTVT.

The genes are TRBV20-1 and TRBJ1-2, with no clear D. CDR1 and CDR2 (germline): DFQATT, SNEGSKA (reference sequence). This CDR3 has 17 amino acids. V lost 0 bases to trimming and J lost 6 bases, with 23 bases between them. CDR3 in DNA: TGCAGTGCTAGAGAATACTCTAGCCGGACGGTGGTGGATGGCTACACCTTC. Translation gives CSAREYSSRTVVDGYTF.

This chain connects TRBV7-6 to TRBJ1-4; no firm D call. Germline V gives CDR1 SGHVS, CDR2 FNYEAQ. Trimming pared 5 bases from V and 7 bases from J, leaving 14 bases between. The CDR3 loop spans 14 amino acids. CDR3 sequence reads: CASSPLNGGEKLFF. The CDR3 nucleotides read TGTGCCAGCAGCCCCCTTAACGGAGGTGAAAAACTGTTTTTT.

In its sample, this clonotype was seen once. J is TRBJ2-7 and V is TRBV5-1; 8 bases align to TRBD2. This CDR3 contains 16 residues. The trim removed 0 bases at V and 3 bases at J, leaving 8 bases unmatched. Looked up from germline, CDR1 is SGHRS and CDR2 is YFSETQ. CDR3 sequence (DNA): TGCGCCAGCAGCTTGGATGGGGCCCTAGCGGGCTACGAGCAGTACTTC. Protein: CASSLDGALAGYEQYF.

The J gene is TRBJ2-2, the V gene TRBV2; no reliable D call. Germline values: CDR1 SNHLY, CDR2 FYNNEI. V lost 10 bases, J lost 6 bases, and 18 bases lay in between. The CDR3 totals 14 residues. This CDR3 reads CATRPQATPGELFF. The CDR3 DNA reads TGTGCCACCCGTCCCCAGGCAACCCCCGGGGAGCTGTTTTTT.

The chain's CDR3 is CASSLDGADQETQYF. CDR3 bases: TGTGCCAGCAGCTTAGACGGGGCCGACCAAGAGACCCAGTACTTC. The genes are TRBV11-3 and TRBJ2-5, with D possibly called TRBD1 or TRBD2 (5 bases each). With 0 bases removed from V and 0 bases from J, the gap between germline ends came to 8 bases. This CDR3 region has 15 residues. The germline gives CDR1 SGHNT, CDR2 YENEEA.

This clonotype has more than one count but fewer than ten. The V and J genes are TRBV7-8 and TRBJ2-5, with D perhaps matching TRBD1 (6 bases). The V and J ends lost 5 bases and 5 bases respectively, with 15 bases between them. This CDR3 is built from 14 residues. The germline V gene encodes CDR1 SGHVS and CDR2 FQNEAQ. The CDR3 coding sequence is TGTGCCAGCAGCACAAAACAGGGAAGGGAGACCCAGTACTTC. This encodes CASSTKQGRETQYF.

This clonotype was found a few times. The chain links TRBV19 to TRBJ1-5, with D possibly TRBD1 on 5 matching bases. The germline V gene encodes CDR1 LNHDA and CDR2 SQIVND (reference sequence). V was pared by 9 bases and J by 6 bases, with 15 bases between. This CDR3 has 13 residues. The DNA of the CDR3 is TGTGCCAGCCTACCCCGGGGCGGTCAGCCCCAGCATTTT. It translates to CASLPRGGQPQHF.

This clonotype has just a few counts. The chain couples TRBV19 to TRBJ1-5, with no clear D. V was pared by 7 bases and J by 10 bases, with 26 bases between. Germline V gene lookup returns CDR1 LNHDA and CDR2 SQIVND (reference sequence). The CDR3 length is 16 residues. CDR3 sequence: CASIDPGAVLISPQHF. Written as DNA, the CDR3 is TGTGCCAGTATCGATCCAGGAGCCGTCCTAATCAGCCCCCAGCATTTT.

This chain links TRBV19 with TRBJ1-2; TRBD1 is a possible D gene (6 bases). The ends were cut back, 10 bases at V and 3 bases at J, with 12 bases in the middle. The CDR3 length is 12 residues. CDR1 and CDR2 from the germline V gene are LNHDA and SQIVND (reference sequence). The CDR3 reads CATRRGDYGYTF. As DNA, the CDR3 is TGTGCCACCCGTAGGGGGGACTATGGCTACACCTTC.

In this sample, this clonotype turned up a few times. The CDR3 nucleotides read TGCAGCGTTGCCCGTGGGACAGCCTCCTACGAGCAGTACTTC. It encodes CSVARGTASYEQYF. V gene TRBV29-1 combines with J gene TRBJ2-7; 7 bases fit TRBD1. This CDR3 is 14 amino acids long. V dropped 4 bases and J dropped 0; count of bases not matched to a gene: 6. The V gene's germline CDR1 is SQVTM and CDR2 ANQGSEA.

This clonotype has more than one count but fewer than ten. V and J are TRBV7-2 and TRBJ1-5, with D perhaps TRBD1 (5 bases). The CDR3 is 14 residues long. Deletions cut 4 bases from V and 3 bases from J, with 10 bases between. The germline V gene has CDR1 SGHTA and CDR2 FQGNSA. Written as DNA, the CDR3 is TGTGCCAGCAGCTACCAGGGAGTCAATCAGCCCCAGCATTTT. Protein: CASSYQGVNQPQHF. The whole variable domain, remainder taken from reference TRBV7-2 and TRBJ1-5, is GAGVSQSPSNKVTEKGKDVELRCDPISGHTALYWYRQSLGQGLEFLIYFQGNSAPDKSGLPSDRFSAERTGGSVSTLTIQRTQQEDSAVYLCASSYQGVNQPQHFGDGTRLSIL.

This clonotype has only a few counts. The genes are TRBV20-1 and TRBJ2-3; D is possibly TRBD1 or TRBD2 (5 bases each). Germline values: CDR1 DFQATT, CDR2 SNEGSKA (reference sequence). Trimming cost V 6 bases and J 0 bases, with 13 bases left between them. The CDR3 spans 14 residues. CDR3 nucleotides: TGCAGTGCGCCTCGGGACGGAAGCACAGATACGCAGTATTTT. Translation: CSAPRDGSTDTQYF.

The rearrangement uses TRBV20-1 and TRBJ1-2, with 8 bases fitting TRBD1. The length of the CDR3 is 15 residues. From germline, CDR1 is DFQATT and CDR2 SNEGSKA (reference sequence). Trimming at V came to 0 bases and at J to 4 bases, leaving 7 bases not matched to a gene. CDR3 coding DNA: TGCAGTGCTAGAGATCCTACCGGGACAGGCTATGGCTACACCTTC. Encoded protein: CSARDPTGTGYGYTF.

This clonotype was picked up one time. The V and J genes are TRBV11-1 and TRBJ2-7; no clear D. Per the germline V gene, CDR1 is SGHAT and CDR2 is FQDESV (reference sequence). Trimming pared 1 base from V and 2 bases from J, leaving 3 bases between. CDR3 length: 12 amino acids. CDR3 nucleotide sequence: TGTGCCAGCAGCTTAGGAACCTACGAGCAGTACTTC. Encoded protein: CASSLGTYEQYF.

This clonotype occurred a few times. The chain recombines TRBV28 with TRBJ1-2, with D perhaps matching TRBD1 (5 bases). The V end was cut by 5 bases, the J end by 4 bases, with 14 bases between. This CDR3 spans 14 amino acids. The V gene's germline CDR1 is MDHEN and CDR2 SYDVKM. The CDR3 sequence: CASSLRGEVYGYTF. For the CDR3, the DNA is TGTGCCAGCAGTCTGCGGGGCGAGGTCTATGGCTACACCTTC.

This chain joins TRBV7-3 and TRBJ1-1, with D maybe TRBD1 (6 bases). The CDR3 loop spans 14 amino acids. Looked up from germline, CDR1 is SGHTA and CDR2 is FQGTGA. V was pared by 4 bases and J by 5 bases, with 14 bases between. In DNA, the CDR3 is TGTGCCAGCAGCTCGGACAGCTTAGGAACTGAAGCTTTCTTT. The encoded protein is CASSSDSLGTEAFF.

The chain is built from TRBV7-2 and TRBJ1-5; 7 bases map to TRBD1. The V gene end was trimmed by 1 base and the J gene end by 9 bases; junction bases not matched to a gene: 3. The germline CDR1 and CDR2 sequences are SGHTA and FQGNSA. The CDR3 runs 13 residues. Here the CDR3 DNA reads TGTGCCAGCAGCTTAGATCCAGGGGGGCCCCAGCATTTT. Translation: CASSLDPGGPQHF.

The CDR3 loop reads CASSPRQGSSYNSPLHF. The DNA of the CDR3 is TGCGCCAGCAGCCCACGACAGGGCAGCTCCTATAATTCACCCCTCCACTTT. The genes are TRBV4-1 and TRBJ1-6; TRBD1 matches at 7 bases. V was pared by 4 bases and J by 0 bases, with 6 bases of the junction left unmatched. The CDR3 is 17 amino acids. The V gene's germline CDR1 is MGHRA and CDR2 YSYEKL.